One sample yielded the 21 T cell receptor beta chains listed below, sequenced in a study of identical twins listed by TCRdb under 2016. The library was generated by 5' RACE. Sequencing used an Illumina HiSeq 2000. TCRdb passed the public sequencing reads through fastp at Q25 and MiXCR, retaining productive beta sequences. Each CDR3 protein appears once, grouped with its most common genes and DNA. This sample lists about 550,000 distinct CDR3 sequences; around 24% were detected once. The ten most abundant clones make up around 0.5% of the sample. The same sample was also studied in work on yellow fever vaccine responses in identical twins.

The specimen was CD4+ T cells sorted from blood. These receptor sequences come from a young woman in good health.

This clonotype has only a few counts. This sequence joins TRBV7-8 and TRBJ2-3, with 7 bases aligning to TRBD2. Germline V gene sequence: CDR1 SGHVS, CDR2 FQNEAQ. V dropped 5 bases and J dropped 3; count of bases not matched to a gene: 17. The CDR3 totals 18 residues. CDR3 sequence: CASSRKWGDYSLTDTQYF. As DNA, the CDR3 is TGTGCCAGCAGCCGAAAATGGGGGGACTATTCCTTAACAGATACGCAGTATTTT.

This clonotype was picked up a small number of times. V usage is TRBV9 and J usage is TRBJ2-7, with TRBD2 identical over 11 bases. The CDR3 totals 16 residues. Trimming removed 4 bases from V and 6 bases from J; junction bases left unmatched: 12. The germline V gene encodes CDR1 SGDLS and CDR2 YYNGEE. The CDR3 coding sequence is TGTGCCAGCAGCCCCCTAGCGGGAGGTCGAATCGGCGAGCAGTACTTC. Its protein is CASSPLAGGRIGEQYF.

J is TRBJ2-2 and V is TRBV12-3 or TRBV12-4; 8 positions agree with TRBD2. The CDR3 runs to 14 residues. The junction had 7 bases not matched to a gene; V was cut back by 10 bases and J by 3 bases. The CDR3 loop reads CAIGRGVHTGELFF. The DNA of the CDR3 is TGTGCCATCGGGAGGGGAGTGCACACCGGGGAGCTGTTTTTT.

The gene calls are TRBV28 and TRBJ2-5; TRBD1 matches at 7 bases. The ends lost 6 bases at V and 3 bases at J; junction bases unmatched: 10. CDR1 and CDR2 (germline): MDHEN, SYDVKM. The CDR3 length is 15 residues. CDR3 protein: CASRPRDRFKETQYF. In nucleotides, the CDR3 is TGTGCCAGCAGGCCTCGGGACAGATTTAAAGAGACCCAGTACTTC.

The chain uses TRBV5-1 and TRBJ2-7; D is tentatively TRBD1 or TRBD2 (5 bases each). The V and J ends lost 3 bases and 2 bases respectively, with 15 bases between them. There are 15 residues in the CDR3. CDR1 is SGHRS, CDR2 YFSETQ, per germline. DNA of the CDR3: TGCGCCAGCAGCTCTATAGGACGGGGCGCCTACGAGCAGTACTTC. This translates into CASSSIGRGAYEQYF.

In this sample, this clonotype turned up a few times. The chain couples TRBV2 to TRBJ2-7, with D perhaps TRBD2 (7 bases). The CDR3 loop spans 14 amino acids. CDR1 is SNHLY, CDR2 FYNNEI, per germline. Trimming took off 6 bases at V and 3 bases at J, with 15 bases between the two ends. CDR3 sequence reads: CASRGGLPNYEQYF. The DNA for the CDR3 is TGTGCCAGCAGGGGGGGGCTGCCGAACTACGAGCAGTACTTC.

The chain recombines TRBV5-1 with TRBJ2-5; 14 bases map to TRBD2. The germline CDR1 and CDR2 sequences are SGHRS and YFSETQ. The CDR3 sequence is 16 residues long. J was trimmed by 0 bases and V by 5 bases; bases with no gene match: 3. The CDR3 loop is CASRRTSGRYQETQYF. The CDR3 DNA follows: TGCGCCAGCAGACGGACTAGCGGGAGGTACCAAGAGACCCAGTACTTC.

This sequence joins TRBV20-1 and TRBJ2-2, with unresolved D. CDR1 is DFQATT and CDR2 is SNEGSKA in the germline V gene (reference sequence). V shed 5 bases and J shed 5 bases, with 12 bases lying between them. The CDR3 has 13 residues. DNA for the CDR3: TGCAGTGCTCCAAACCGATGGACCGGGGAGCTGTTTTTT. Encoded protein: CSAPNRWTGELFF.

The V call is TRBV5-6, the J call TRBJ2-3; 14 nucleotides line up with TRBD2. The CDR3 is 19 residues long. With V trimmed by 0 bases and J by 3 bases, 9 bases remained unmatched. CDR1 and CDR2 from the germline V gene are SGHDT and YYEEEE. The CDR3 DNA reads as TGTGCCAGCAGCTTGGCCAAGGGACTAGCGGGAGTTTCAACAGATACGCAGTATTTT. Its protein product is CASSLAKGLAGVSTDTQYF. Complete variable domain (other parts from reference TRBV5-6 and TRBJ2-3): DAGVTQSPTHLIKTRGQQVTLRCSPKSGHDTVSWYQQALGQGPQFIFQYYEEEERQRGNFPDRFSGHQFPNYSSELNVNALLLGDSALYLCASSLAKGLAGVSTDTQYFGPGTRLTVL.

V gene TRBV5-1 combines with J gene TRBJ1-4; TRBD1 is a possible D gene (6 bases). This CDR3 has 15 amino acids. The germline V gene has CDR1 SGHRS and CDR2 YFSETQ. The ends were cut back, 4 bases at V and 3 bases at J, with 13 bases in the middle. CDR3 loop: CASSKQGEANEKLFF. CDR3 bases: TGCGCCAGCAGCAAACAGGGAGAAGCTAATGAAAAACTGTTTTTT.

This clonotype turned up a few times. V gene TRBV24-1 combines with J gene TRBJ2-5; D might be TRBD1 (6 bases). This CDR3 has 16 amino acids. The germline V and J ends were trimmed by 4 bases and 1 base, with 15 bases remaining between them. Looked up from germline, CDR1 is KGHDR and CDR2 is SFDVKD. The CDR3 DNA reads TGTGCCACCAGTGACCCAGGGACAAGTGGCCAAGAGACCCAGTACTTC. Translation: CATSDPGTSGQETQYF.

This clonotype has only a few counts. The CDR3 loop reads CATSSYPDSAYTDTQYF. The CDR3 DNA is TGTGCCACCAGCAGCTACCCCGACAGTGCCTACACAGATACGCAGTATTTT. The chain has TRBV15 and TRBJ2-3; the D gene is possibly TRBD1 (5 bases). The V and J ends lost 3 bases and 2 bases respectively, with 18 bases between them. CDR3 length: 17 residues. CDR1 and CDR2 (germline): LNHNV, YYDKDF (reference sequence).

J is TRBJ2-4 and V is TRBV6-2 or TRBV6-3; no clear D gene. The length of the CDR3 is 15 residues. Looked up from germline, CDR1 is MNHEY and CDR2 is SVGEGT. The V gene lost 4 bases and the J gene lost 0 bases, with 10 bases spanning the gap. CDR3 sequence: CASSFRVLAKNIQYF. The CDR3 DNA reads TGTGCCAGCAGTTTTAGGGTTCTAGCCAAAAACATTCAGTACTTC.

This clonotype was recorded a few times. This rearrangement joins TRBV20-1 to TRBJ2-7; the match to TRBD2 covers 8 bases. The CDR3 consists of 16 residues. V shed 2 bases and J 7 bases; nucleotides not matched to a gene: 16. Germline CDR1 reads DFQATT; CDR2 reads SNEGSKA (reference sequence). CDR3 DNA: TGCAGTGCTAGACCAAAAGGGCGGGAGGTTACGGGAGAGCAGTACTTC. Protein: CSARPKGREVTGEQYF.

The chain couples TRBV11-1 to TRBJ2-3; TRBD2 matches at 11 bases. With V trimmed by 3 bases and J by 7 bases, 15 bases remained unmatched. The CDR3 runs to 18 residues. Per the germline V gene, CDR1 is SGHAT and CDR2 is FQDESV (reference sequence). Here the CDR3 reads CASSFTRETSGIGNTQYF. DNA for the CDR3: TGTGCCAGCAGCTTCACCCGCGAGACTAGCGGGATAGGAAATACGCAGTATTTT.

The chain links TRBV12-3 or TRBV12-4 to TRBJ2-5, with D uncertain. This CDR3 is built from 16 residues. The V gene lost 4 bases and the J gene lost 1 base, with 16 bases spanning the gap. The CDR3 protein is CASSSKVGRPQETQYF. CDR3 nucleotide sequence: TGTGCCAGCAGTTCTAAGGTTGGCAGGCCCCAAGAGACCCAGTACTTC.

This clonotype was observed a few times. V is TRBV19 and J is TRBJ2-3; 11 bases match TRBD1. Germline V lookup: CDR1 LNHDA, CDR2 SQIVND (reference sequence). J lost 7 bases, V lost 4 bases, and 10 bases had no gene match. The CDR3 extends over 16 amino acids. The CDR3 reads CASSTTGQGVRNTQYF. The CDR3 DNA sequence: TGTGCCAGTAGTACGACGGGACAGGGGGTGCGAAATACGCAGTATTTT.

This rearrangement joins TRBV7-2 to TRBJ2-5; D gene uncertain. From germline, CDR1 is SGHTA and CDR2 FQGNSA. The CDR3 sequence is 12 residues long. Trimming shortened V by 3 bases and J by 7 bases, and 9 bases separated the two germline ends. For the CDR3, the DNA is TGTGCCAGCAGCTTGATCATAGGGACCCAGTACTTC. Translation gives CASSLIIGTQYF.

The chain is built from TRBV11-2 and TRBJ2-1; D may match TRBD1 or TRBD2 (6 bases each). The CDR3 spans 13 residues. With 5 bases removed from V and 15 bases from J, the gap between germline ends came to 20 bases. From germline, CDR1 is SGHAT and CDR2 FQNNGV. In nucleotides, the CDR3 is TGTGCCAGCAGCGAGGAGGCGTGGGGGGCTCGGTTCTTC. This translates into CASSEEAWGARFF.

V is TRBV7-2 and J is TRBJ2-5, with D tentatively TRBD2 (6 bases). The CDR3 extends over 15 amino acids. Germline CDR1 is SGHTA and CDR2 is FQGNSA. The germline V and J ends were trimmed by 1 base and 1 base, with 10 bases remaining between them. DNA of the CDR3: TGTGCCAGCAGCTTAGTTCCAGCGGGCCAAGAGACCCAGTACTTC. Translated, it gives CASSLVPAGQETQYF.

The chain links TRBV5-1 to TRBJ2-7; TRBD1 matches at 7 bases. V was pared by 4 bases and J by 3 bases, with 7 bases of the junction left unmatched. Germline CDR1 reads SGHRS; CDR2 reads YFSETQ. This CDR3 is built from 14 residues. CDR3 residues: CASSPGTAVYEQYF. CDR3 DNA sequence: TGCGCCAGCAGCCCCGGGACAGCCGTCTACGAGCAGTACTTC.